One sample yielded the 29 T cell receptor beta chains listed below, sequenced in a study of T cells in Graves' hyperthyroidism and ophthalmopathy. RNA transcripts served as the template for amplifying TCR beta CDR3 regions. The HTBI primer set served for first-round RT-PCR of the TCR CDR3. TCRdb reprocessed the multiplex PCR reads with MiXCR, giving one entry per CDR3 protein. The data hold hundreds of thousands of distinct CDR3 sequences, with about a third observed a single time. Material for sequencing was blood. These receptors were collected from a middle-aged woman with Graves' hyperthyroidism.

This clonotype was seen more than once but under ten times. A read error may produce the germline difference seen at one junction end. The chain uses TRBV5-8 and TRBJ1-2, with D uncertain. The CDR3 loop spans 14 amino acids. The germline V gene has CDR1 SGHTS and CDR2 YDEGEE. CDR3 DNA sequence: TGCGCCAGCAGCCAGTCTACAGCTAACTATGGCTACACCTTC. Translation: CASSQSTANYGYTF.

Comment on this clonotype: A much larger clone lies a single base off, so this may be a read error. The CDR3 protein is CAIGSRQNTEAFF. The CDR3 nucleotides read TGTGCCATCGGTTCGAGGCAGAACACTGAAGCTTTCTTT. The chain has TRBV10-3 and TRBJ1-1; D remains unclear. Trimming left V 8 bases short and J 1 base short, with 11 bases between. Germline V gene data show CDR1 as ENHRY and CDR2 as SYGVKD. CDR3 size: 13 residues.

This clonotype was detected only a few times. Germline is not matched at one junction end, which may reflect a read error. This chain links TRBV7-9 with TRBJ1-2; weak D call: TRBD1 (5 bases). Germline V gives CDR1 SEHNR, CDR2 FQNEAQ (reference sequence). The CDR3 runs 18 residues. This chain's CDR3 is CASSAGPDYAPANYGYTF. The CDR3 DNA follows: TGCGCCAGCAGCGCGGGACCGGATTACGCCCCCGCGAACTATGGCTACACCTTC.

V usage is TRBV7-3 and J usage is TRBJ2-7; 10 positions agree with TRBD1. Trimming cost V 7 bases and J 6 bases; bases outside gene matches: 18. The CDR3 contains 17 residues. In germline, CDR1 is SGHTA, CDR2 FQGTGA. CDR3 loop: CASTKPGQGPRRGEQYF. The CDR3 region has the DNA TGTGCCAGCACCAAGCCGGGACAGGGGCCCCGTAGGGGCGAGCAGTACTTC.

The chain has TRBV29-1 and TRBJ1-1; 7 bases align to TRBD1. Germline lookup yields CDR1 SQVTM and CDR2 ANQGSEA. The CDR3 is 14 residues long. Germline trimming cut 4 bases from V and 10 bases from J; bases unmatched to any gene: 15. The CDR3 loop reads CSVVWGNRGSIAFF. The CDR3 nucleotides are TGCAGCGTTGTGTGGGGGAACAGGGGTTCAATAGCTTTCTTT. The full variable domain, with the rest looked up from reference TRBV29-1 and TRBJ1-1, is SAVISQKPSRDICQRGTSLTIQCQVDSQVTMMFWYRQQPGQSLTLIATANQGSEATYESGFVIDKFPISRPNLTFSTLTVSNMSPEDSSIYLCSVVWGNRGSIAFFGQGTRLTVV.

J is TRBJ1-1 and V is TRBV12-3 or TRBV12-4; the D is unclear. The CDR3 contains 16 residues. V shed 3 bases and J shed 0 bases, with 14 bases lying between them. CDR3 sequence (DNA): TGTGCCAGCAGTTTTTTCCAGTGGGAGGTGAACACTGAAGCTTTCTTT. Translation gives CASSFFQWEVNTEAFF.

The J gene is TRBJ1-2, the V gene TRBV19; 9 bases fit TRBD1. Looked up from germline, CDR1 is LNHDA and CDR2 is SQIVND (reference sequence). V was pared by 8 bases and J by 1 base, with 8 bases of the junction left unmatched. CDR3 length: 15 residues. The CDR3 is CASVEDRGLNYGYTF. In nucleotides, the CDR3 is TGTGCCAGTGTAGAGGACAGGGGCCTTAACTATGGCTACACCTTC.

At least ten counts were recorded for this clonotype. The V and J genes are TRBV7-8 and TRBJ1-1, with a possible D match to TRBD1 (5 bases). V gave up 1 base and J gave up 3 bases, with 9 bases separating them. This CDR3 is built from 14 residues. From germline, CDR1 is SGHVS and CDR2 FQNEAQ. CDR3 DNA sequence: TGTGCCAGCAGCTTAGGGTTAGGGGACACTGAAGCTTTCTTT. Its protein is CASSLGLGDTEAFF. Variable domain in full (rest from reference TRBV7-8 and TRBJ1-1): GAGVSQSPRYKVAKRGQDVALRCDPISGHVSLFWYQQALGQGPEFLTYFQNEAQLDKSGLPSDRFFAERPEGSVSTLKIQRTQQEDSAVYLCASSLGLGDTEAFFGQGTRLTVV.

This clonotype was observed many times. V gene TRBV29-1 combines with J gene TRBJ1-2; perhaps TRBD1 as D (5 bases). Trimming shortened V by 7 bases and J by 8 bases, and 23 bases separated the two germline ends. The CDR3 runs 14 residues. Per germline, CDR1 SQVTM and CDR2 ANQGSEA. The CDR3 loop reads CSALERVPGDGYTF. The CDR3 DNA reads TGCAGCGCCCTCGAACGGGTTCCCGGGGACGGCTACACCTTC.

The chain has TRBV7-9 and TRBJ2-7; 13 bases line up with TRBD2. Germline CDR1 reads SEHNR; CDR2 reads FQNEAQ (reference sequence). The CDR3 contains 14 residues. Trimming took 8 bases from V and 3 from J; bases not matched to a gene: 4. The DNA for the CDR3 is TGTGCCAGCGGGACTAGCGGGACCGACTACGAGCAGTACTTC. Its translation: CASGTSGTDYEQYF.

The chain couples TRBV24-1 to TRBJ2-7; no firm D call. Germline-derived CDR1 and CDR2 are KGHDR and SFDVKD. V was pared by 12 bases and J by 3 bases, with 20 bases between. The CDR3 extends over 14 amino acids. This CDR3 is CAGSLSAEVYEQYF. The CDR3 DNA sequence: TGTGCCGGCAGTTTATCCGCGGAAGTCTACGAGCAGTACTTC.

As for this clonotype: At one end the junction does not follow the germline gene, possibly because of a read error. The gene calls are TRBV6-5 and TRBJ1-3; D gene ambiguous. The CDR3 consists of 13 residues. Germline V gene lookup returns CDR1 MNHEY and CDR2 SVGAGI. CDR3 residues: CAGSGGSGNTIYF. CDR3 bases: TGTGCCGGCAGTGGAGGTTCTGGAAACACCATATATTTT.

This chain links TRBV5-1 with TRBJ2-3; no definite D call. The CDR3 extends over 15 amino acids. From germline, CDR1 is SGHRS and CDR2 YFSETQ. Trimming pared 5 bases from V and 2 bases from J, leaving 15 bases between. CDR3 loop: CASRDGPGVTDTQYF. The CDR3 DNA is TGCGCCAGCAGAGACGGCCCGGGCGTCACAGATACGCAGTATTTT.

The table lists this clonotype with a few counts. The chain joins TRBV3-1 to TRBJ1-1, with D possibly being TRBD1 (6 bases). This CDR3 region has 15 residues. Trimming stripped 1 base from V and 2 bases from J, with 11 bases between. The V gene's germline CDR1 is LGHDT and CDR2 YNNKEL (reference sequence). The CDR3 DNA reads TGTGCCAGCAGCCAAGGGGCGGGGGCTAACACTGAAGCTTTCTTT. Residues: CASSQGAGANTEAFF.

At least ten counts were recorded for this clonotype. The V and J genes are TRBV9 and TRBJ2-5; 9 bases line up with TRBD2. J gave up 3 bases and V 5 bases, and 2 bases lay outside the gene matches. Germline assignment: CDR1 SGDLS and CDR2 YYNGEE. The CDR3 loop spans 13 amino acids. The CDR3 DNA reads TGTGCCAGCAGTCGGACTAGCGAAGAGACCCAGTACTTC. It is translated as CASSRTSEETQYF.

This clonotype turned up a few times. The rearrangement uses TRBV2 and TRBJ2-3; 7 nucleotides line up with TRBD2. CDR1 SNHLY and CDR2 FYNNEI come from the germline V gene. V was pared by 3 bases and J by 7 bases, with 7 bases of the junction left unmatched. The CDR3 runs 14 residues. CDR3 nucleotide sequence: TGTGCCAGCAGTGATGCGAGGGAGGGCCATACGCAGTATTTT. It yields the protein CASSDAREGHTQYF.

Only a few counts were recorded for this clonotype. The chain is built from TRBV4-3 and TRBJ2-7; D is undetermined. This CDR3 has 16 amino acids. Trimming stripped 0 bases from V and 2 bases from J, with 14 bases between. Germline V gene sequence: CDR1 LGHNA, CDR2 YSLEER. The CDR3: CASSQDHRAETYEQYF. The CDR3 nucleotides are TGCGCCAGCAGCCAAGATCATCGGGCGGAGACCTACGAGCAGTACTTC.

The chain uses TRBV10-1 and TRBJ1-1, with a tentative D call TRBD1 (5 bases). The V gene lost 3 bases and the J gene lost 2 bases, with 13 bases spanning the gap. Per germline, CDR1 WNHNN and CDR2 SYGVQD (reference sequence). The CDR3 spans 15 residues. The DNA of the CDR3 is TGCGCCAGCAGTGATCCGGGGACGGGAAACACTGAAGCTTTCTTT. It yields the protein CASSDPGTGNTEAFF.

The genes are TRBV6-2 or TRBV6-3 and TRBJ1-1, with 8 nucleotides matching TRBD1. CDR3 length equals 12 residues. The V gene end was trimmed by 6 bases and the J gene end by 10 bases; junction bases not matched to a gene: 7. Germline lookup yields CDR1 MNHEY and CDR2 SVGEGT. In DNA, the CDR3 is TGTGCCAGCAGCCTGGACAGGGACACAGCTTTCTTT. Translation: CASSLDRDTAFF.

This clonotype was observed at least ten times. V and J are TRBV4-1 and TRBJ2-7; maybe TRBD1 (5 bases). The V end was cut by 4 bases, the J end by 5 bases, with 18 bases between. Germline CDR1 and CDR2: MGHRA and YSYEKL. The CDR3 covers 15 residues. This CDR3 is CASSPPPPGSHEQYF. The CDR3 DNA reads TGCGCCAGCAGCCCTCCCCCTCCAGGGTCCCACGAGCAGTACTTC.

This clonotype was detected many times. The chain combines TRBV7-9 with TRBJ1-6; 8 bases line up with TRBD1. V trimming: 1 base; J trimming: 7 bases; junction bases outside the gene matches: 3. Germline CDR1 is SEHNR and CDR2 is FQNEAQ (reference sequence). This CDR3 contains 15 residues. Written as DNA, the CDR3 is TGTGCCAGCAGCTTAGGGCGGGACAGGAATTCACCCCTCCACTTT. It codes for CASSLGRDRNSPLHF.

This chain links TRBV5-4 with TRBJ2-7; possibly TRBD2 for D (6 bases). The ends were cut back, 4 bases at V and 3 bases at J, with 20 bases in the middle. The CDR3 runs 16 residues. Germline V lookup: CDR1 SGHNT, CDR2 YYREEE (reference sequence). The CDR3: CASSLDGGLLFYEQYF. In DNA, the CDR3 is TGTGCCAGCAGCCTTGATGGGGGACTTCTTTTCTACGAGCAGTACTTC.

V is TRBV10-3 and J is TRBJ1-1; 7 nucleotides line up with TRBD1. V shed 5 bases, J shed 1 base, and the junction held 7 bases outside the gene matches. Germline values: CDR1 ENHRY, CDR2 SYGVKD. This CDR3 has 15 amino acids. CDR3 region: CAISPLDRENTEAFF. CDR3 nucleotide sequence: TGTGCCATCAGTCCGTTAGACAGGGAGAACACTGAAGCTTTCTTT.

Turning to this clonotype: An end of the junction does not agree with germline; a read error may underlie this. The chain has TRBV6-5 and TRBJ2-5, with 9 nucleotides matching TRBD2. The CDR3 sequence is 12 residues long. Germline V lookup: CDR1 MNHEY, CDR2 SVGAGI. CDR3 sequence reads: CASSFSGGPGFF. CDR3 DNA sequence: TGTGCCAGCAGTTTTAGCGGGGGTCCAGGGTTCTTC.

This chain joins TRBV19 and TRBJ2-5; either TRBD1 or TRBD2 may fit D (7 bases each). This CDR3 is 16 amino acids long. In germline, CDR1 is LNHDA, CDR2 SQIVND (reference sequence). The V end lost 5 bases, the J end lost 7 bases, and 23 bases lay between the germline ends. The CDR3 loop reads CASSYGRGGTSGTQYF. As DNA, the CDR3 is TGTGCCAGTAGTTATGGCAGGGGGGGCACTTCGGGGACCCAGTACTTC. Full variable domain (missing parts from reference TRBV19 and TRBJ2-5): DGGITQSPKYLFRKEGQNVTLSCEQNLNHDAMYWYRQDPGQGLRLIYYSQIVNDFQKGDIAEGYSVSREKKESFPLTVTSAQKNPTAFYLCASSYGRGGTSGTQYFGPGTRLLVL.

This clonotype occurred many times. The rearrangement links TRBV10-3 to TRBJ2-7; D unresolved. Per the germline V gene, CDR1 is ENHRY and CDR2 is SYGVKD. CDR3 length: 14 amino acids. V dropped 2 bases and J dropped 11 bases, with 19 bases sitting between them. The CDR3 sequence is CAISEPETLGRKYF. The CDR3 DNA is TGTGCCATCAGTGAGCCCGAGACCCTCGGAAGAAAGTACTTC.

This clonotype was recorded at least ten times. This rearrangement joins TRBV7-9 to TRBJ1-4; no clear D gene. The CDR3 consists of 13 residues. CDR1 SEHNR and CDR2 FQNEAQ come from the germline V gene (reference sequence). The ends were cut back, 2 bases at V and 7 bases at J, with 8 bases in the middle. CDR3 amino acids: CASSLTSSEKLFF. The DNA for the CDR3 is TGTGCCAGCAGCTTAACCTCATCTGAAAAACTGTTTTTT.

V gene TRBV6-5 combines with J gene TRBJ1-2; tentative D call: TRBD1 (6 bases). Germline V CDR1 and CDR2: MNHEY, SVGAGI. The ends were cut back, 8 bases at V and 6 bases at J, with 22 bases in the middle. The CDR3 contains 15 residues. CDR3 in DNA: TGTGCCAGCCGACGGTGGGCAGGGGAACGAGATGGCTACACCTTC. It codes for CASRRWAGERDGYTF.

At least ten counts were recorded for this clonotype. V and J are TRBV7-2 and TRBJ2-7, with D possibly being TRBD1 or TRBD2 (5 bases each). This CDR3 is 12 amino acids long. Germline V gene data show CDR1 as SGHTA and CDR2 as FQGNSA. Trimming stripped 5 bases from V and 12 bases from J, with 17 bases between. The DNA of the CDR3 is TGTGCCAGCAGCGAGGGGCGGACCGACCGGTACTTC. This sequence encodes CASSEGRTDRYF.